The clone carrying this T cell receptor (beta chain) was picked up many times. Antigen: not known. The data originate from a study of T-cell reconstitution after alpha-beta-depleted transplantation in children. General observations from the study: After one year, T-cell counts and TCRbeta diversity mostly came from new T cells. In patients about two months after transplant, alpha-beta T cells reportedly arose from several hundred expanded graft clones.

V was trimmed by 0 bases and J by 0 bases, leaving 9 bases between them. Germline values: CDR1 WNHNN, CDR2 SYGVQD (reference sequence). The CDR3 consists of 16 residues. It was with unique molecular identifiers that the TCRbeta library was prepared. One entry per CDR3 protein results from TCRdb running MiXCR on the PCR reads. The sample has hundreds of thousands of distinct CDR3 sequences; about 10% are singletons. The clonotype comes from a child between 2 and 9 years old with inherited bone marrow failure, due to receive a stem cell transplant. The chain couples TRBV10-1 to TRBJ2-1; D possibly matches TRBD1 or TRBD2 (5 bases each). Sequenced material: PBMCs, taken before TCRalphabeta/CD19-depleted stem cell transplant. CDR3 in amino acids: CASSESRDPSYNEQFF. The DNA for the CDR3 is TGCGCCAGCAGTGAGTCCCGGGACCCCTCCTACAATGAGCAGTTCTTC.